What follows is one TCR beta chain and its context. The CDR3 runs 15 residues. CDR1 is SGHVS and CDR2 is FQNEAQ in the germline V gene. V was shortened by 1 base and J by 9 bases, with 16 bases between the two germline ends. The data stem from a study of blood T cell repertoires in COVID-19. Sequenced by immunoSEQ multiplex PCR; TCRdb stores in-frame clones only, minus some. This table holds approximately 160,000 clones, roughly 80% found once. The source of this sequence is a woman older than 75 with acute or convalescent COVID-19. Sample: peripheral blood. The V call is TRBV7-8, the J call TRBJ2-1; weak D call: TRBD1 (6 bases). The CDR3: CASSLVVLLQGEQFF. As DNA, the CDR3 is TGTGCCAGCAGCTTAGTGGTACTGCTACAGGGTGAGCAGTTCTTC.